The clone carrying this TCR beta chain has just a few counts. Its antigen is as yet unknown. The data belong to a study of memory CD4+ T cells and cytomegalovirus serostatus. Overall study: This sample comes from healthy Belgian adults, about 10 CMV seropositive, 20 to 25 seronegative. Study-level points and caveats: Each of 65 to 75 CMV-associated TCRbeta sequences occurred in one to five individuals.

Authors' methods: Out-of-frame sequences were removed, leaving some 2 million distinct TCRbeta sequences. TCRdb's table, derived via immunoSEQ multiplex PCR, lists solely in-frame clones and lacks some. D and trimming come from the DNA, and the V and J calls and clone size come from that table. The data contain under 80,000 clones, approximately 78% of them singletons. The sort gate was single viable CD3+CD4+CD8-CD45RO+ cells for memory CD4+ T cells. CMV serostatus came from serum IgG against pp150, pp28, p38, p52. The sequencing sample was made of memory CD4+ T cells from blood. The source is an adult in good health and CMV-seronegative.

CDR3 amino acids: CASSLGGYSNQPQHF. Here the CDR3 DNA reads TGTGCCAGCAGCTTAGGGGGATATAGCAATCAGCCCCAGCATTTT. This sequence joins TRBV11-2 and TRBJ1-5; D is uncertain. The length of the CDR3 is 15 residues. Trimming pared 1 base from V and 0 bases from J, leaving 7 bases between. Germline V lookup: CDR1 SGHAT, CDR2 FQNNGV.